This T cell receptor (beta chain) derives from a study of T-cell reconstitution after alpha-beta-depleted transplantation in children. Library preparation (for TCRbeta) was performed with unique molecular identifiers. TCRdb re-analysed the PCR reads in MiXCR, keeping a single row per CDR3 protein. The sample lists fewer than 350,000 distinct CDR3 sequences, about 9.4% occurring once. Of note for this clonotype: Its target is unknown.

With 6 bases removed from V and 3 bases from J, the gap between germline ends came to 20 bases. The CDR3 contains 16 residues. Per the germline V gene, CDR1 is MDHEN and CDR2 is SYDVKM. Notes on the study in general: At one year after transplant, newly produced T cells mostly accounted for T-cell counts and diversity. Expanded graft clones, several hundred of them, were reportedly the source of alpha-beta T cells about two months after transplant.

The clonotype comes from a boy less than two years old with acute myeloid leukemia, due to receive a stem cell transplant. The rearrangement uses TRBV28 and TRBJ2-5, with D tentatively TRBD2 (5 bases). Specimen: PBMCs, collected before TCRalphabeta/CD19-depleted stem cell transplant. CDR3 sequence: CASSSIDLALEETQYF. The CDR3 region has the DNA TGTGCCAGCAGCTCCATCGATCTAGCTTTAGAAGAGACCCAGTACTTC.